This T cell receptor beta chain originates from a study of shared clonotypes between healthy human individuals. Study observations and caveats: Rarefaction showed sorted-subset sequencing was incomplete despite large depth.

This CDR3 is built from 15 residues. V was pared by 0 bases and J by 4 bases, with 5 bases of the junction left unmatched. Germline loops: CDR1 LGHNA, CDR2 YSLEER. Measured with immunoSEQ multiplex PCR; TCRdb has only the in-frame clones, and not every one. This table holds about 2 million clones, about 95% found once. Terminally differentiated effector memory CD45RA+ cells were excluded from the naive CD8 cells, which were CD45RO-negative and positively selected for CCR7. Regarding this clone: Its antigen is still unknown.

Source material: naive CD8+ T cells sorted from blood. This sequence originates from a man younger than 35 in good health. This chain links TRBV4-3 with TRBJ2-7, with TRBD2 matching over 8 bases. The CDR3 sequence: CASSQEIAGGYEQYF. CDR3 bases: TGCGCCAGCAGCCAAGAGATTGCGGGAGGTTACGAGCAGTACTTC.